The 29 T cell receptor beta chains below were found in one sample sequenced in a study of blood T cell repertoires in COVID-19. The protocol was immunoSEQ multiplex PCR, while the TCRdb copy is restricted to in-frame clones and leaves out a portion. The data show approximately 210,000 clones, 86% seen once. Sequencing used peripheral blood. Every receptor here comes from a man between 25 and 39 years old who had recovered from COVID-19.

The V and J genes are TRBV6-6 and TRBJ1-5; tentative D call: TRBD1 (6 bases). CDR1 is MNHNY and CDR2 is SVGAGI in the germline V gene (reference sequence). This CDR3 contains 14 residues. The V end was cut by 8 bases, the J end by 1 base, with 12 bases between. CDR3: CASWDIGSNQPQHF. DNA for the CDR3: TGTGCCAGCTGGGACATTGGGAGCAATCAGCCCCAGCATTTT.

The CDR3 nucleotides are TGTGCCAGCAACGGAGCCTATGGCTACACCTTC. It codes for CASNGAYGYTF. This sequence joins TRBV6-5 and TRBJ1-2; D is unclear. The CDR3 consists of 11 residues. V lost 7 bases to trimming and J lost 4 bases, with 7 bases between them. In germline, CDR1 is MNHEY, CDR2 SVGAGI.

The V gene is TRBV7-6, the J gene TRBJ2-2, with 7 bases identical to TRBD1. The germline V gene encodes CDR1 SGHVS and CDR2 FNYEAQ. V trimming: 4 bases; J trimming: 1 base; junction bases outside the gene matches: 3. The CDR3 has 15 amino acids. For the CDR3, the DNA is TGTGCCAGCAGCTCGCAGGGGGTGAACACCGGGGAGCTGTTTTTT. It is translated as CASSSQGVNTGELFF.

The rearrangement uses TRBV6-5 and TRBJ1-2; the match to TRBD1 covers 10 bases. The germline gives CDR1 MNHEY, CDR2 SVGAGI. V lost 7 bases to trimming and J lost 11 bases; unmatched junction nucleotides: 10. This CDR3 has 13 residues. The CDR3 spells CASNSRDRGSYTF. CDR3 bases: TGTGCCAGCAATAGCCGGGACAGGGGTTCTTACACCTTC.

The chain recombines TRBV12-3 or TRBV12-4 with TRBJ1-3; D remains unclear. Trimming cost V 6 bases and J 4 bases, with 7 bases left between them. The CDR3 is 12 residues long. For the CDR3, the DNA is TGTGCCAGCAGGAAACAGGGAAACACCATATATTTT. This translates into CASRKQGNTIYF.

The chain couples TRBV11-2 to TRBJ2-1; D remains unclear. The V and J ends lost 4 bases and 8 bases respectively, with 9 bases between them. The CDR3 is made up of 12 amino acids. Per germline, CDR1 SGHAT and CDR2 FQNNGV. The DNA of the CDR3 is TGTGCCAGCAGCTCTAACAGAGATGAGCAGTTCTTC. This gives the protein CASSSNRDEQFF.

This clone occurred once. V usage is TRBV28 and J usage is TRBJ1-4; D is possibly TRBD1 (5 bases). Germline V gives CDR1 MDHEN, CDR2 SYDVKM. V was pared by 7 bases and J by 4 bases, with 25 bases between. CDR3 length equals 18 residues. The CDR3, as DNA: TGTGCCAGCAAGGCCTTTAGGGGCAATACCCGGCTTAATGAAAAACTGTTTTTT. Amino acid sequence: CASKAFRGNTRLNEKLFF.

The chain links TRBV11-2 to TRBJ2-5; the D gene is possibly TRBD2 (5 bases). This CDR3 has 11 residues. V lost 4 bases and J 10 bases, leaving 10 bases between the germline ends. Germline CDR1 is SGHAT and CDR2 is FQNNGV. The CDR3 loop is CASSSARVQYF. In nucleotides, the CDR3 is TGTGCCAGCAGCTCAGCGAGGGTCCAGTACTTC.

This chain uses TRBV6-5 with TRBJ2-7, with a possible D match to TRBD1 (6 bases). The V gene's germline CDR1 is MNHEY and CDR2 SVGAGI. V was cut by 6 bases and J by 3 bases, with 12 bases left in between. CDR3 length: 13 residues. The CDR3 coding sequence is TGTGCCAGCAGGCGAGGCAGGGGCTACGAGCAGTACTTC. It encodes CASRRGRGYEQYF.

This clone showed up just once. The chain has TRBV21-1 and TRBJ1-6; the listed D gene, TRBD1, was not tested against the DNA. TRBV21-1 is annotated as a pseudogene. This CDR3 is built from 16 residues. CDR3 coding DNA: TGTGCCAGCAGGTGGGGGGGGACAGGGTCTAATTCACCCCTCCACTTT. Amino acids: CASRWGGTGSNSPLHF.

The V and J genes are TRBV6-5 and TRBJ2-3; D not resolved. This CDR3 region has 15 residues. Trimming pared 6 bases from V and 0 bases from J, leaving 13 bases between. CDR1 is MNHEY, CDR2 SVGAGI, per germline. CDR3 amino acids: CASSLYSSSTDTQYF. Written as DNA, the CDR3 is TGTGCCAGCAGCCTTTATAGCTCTAGCACAGATACGCAGTATTTT.

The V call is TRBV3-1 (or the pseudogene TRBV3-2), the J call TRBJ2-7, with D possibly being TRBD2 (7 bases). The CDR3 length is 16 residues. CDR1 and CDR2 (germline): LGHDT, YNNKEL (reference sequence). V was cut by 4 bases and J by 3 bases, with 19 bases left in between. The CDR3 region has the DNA TGTGCCAGCAGCCCCGGAAGGGGGGGCGCACGCTACGAGCAGTACTTC. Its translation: CASSPGRGGARYEQYF.

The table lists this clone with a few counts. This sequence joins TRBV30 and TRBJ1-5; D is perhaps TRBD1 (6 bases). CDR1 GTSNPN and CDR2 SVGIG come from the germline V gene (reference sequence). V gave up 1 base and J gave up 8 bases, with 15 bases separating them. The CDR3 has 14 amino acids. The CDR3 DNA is TGTGCCTGGAGTGGGGCACAGGGCCTTAAGCCCCAGCATTTT. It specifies CAWSGAQGLKPQHF.

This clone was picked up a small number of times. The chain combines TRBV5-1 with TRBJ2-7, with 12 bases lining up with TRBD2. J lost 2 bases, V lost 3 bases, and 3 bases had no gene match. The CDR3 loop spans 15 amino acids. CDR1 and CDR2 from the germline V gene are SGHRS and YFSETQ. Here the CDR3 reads CASSSSSGGAYEQYF. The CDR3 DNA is TGCGCCAGCAGCTCCTCTAGCGGGGGGGCCTACGAGCAGTACTTC.

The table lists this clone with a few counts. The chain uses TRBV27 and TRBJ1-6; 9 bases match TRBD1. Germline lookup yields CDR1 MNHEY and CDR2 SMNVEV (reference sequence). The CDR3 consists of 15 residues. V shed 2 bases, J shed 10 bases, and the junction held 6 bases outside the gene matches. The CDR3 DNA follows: TGTGCCAGCAGTTTACAGGGACAGGGAGGGTCACCCCTCCACTTT. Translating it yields CASSLQGQGGSPLHF.

The CDR3 region is CASRPSTSGRSSMDEQFF. In nucleotides, the CDR3 is TGCGCCAGCAGACCTTCGACTAGCGGGAGGTCGTCCATGGATGAGCAGTTCTTC. The chain couples TRBV5-1 to TRBJ2-1, with TRBD2 matching over 13 bases. This CDR3 spans 18 amino acids. V lost 5 bases, J lost 8 bases, and 16 bases stayed unmatched. Germline V gene lookup returns CDR1 SGHRS and CDR2 YFSETQ.

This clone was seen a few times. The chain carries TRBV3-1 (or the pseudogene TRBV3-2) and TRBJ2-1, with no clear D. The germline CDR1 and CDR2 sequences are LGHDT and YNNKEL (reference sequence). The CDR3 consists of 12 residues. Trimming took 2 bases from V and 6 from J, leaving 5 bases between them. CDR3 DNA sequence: TGTGCCAGCAGCCAATATCGCAATGAGCAGTTCTTC. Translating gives CASSQYRNEQFF.

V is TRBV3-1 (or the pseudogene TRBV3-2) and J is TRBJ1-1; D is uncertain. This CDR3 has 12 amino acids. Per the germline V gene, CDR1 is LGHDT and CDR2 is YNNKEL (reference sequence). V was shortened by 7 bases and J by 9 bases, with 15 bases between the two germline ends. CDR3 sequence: CASTSPQLKAFF. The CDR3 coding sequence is TGTGCCAGCACCTCCCCACAGTTAAAAGCTTTCTTT.

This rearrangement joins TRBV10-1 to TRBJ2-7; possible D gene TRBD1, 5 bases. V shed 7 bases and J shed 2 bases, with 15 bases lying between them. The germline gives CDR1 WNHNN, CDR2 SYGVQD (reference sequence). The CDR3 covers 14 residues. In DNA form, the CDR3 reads TGCGCCAGCACTGACAGTTTCCCTCCCTACGAGCAGTACTTC. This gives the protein CASTDSFPPYEQYF.

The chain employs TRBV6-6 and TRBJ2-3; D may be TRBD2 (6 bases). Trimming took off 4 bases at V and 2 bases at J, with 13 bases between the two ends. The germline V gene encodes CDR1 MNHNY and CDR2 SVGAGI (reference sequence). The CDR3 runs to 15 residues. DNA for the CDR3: TGTGCCAGCAGTTCCGGACGGGGGATCACAGATACGCAGTATTTT. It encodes CASSSGRGITDTQYF.

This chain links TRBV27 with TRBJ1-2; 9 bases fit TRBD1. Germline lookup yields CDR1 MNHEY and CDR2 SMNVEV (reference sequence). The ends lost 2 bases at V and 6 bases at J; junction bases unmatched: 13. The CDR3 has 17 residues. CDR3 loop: CASSLTRTGDFRNGYTF. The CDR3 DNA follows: TGTGCCAGCAGTTTAACGAGGACAGGGGACTTTAGAAATGGCTACACCTTC.

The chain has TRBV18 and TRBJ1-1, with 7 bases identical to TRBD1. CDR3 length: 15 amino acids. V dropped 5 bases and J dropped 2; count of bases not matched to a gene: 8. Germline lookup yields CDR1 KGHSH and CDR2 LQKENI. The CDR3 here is CASSSAGQINTEAFF. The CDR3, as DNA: TGTGCCAGCTCATCTGCGGGACAGATCAACACTGAAGCTTTCTTT.

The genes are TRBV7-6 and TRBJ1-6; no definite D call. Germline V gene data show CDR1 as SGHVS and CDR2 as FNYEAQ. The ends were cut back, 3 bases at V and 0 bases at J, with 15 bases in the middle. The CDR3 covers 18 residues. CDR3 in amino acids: CASSFNPGRYSYNSPLHF. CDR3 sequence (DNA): TGTGCCAGCAGCTTTAACCCTGGCAGATACTCCTATAATTCACCCCTCCACTTT. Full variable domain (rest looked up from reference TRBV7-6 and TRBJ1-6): GAGVSQSPRYKVTKRGQDVALRCDPISGHVSLYWYRQALGQGPEFLTYFNYEAQQDKSGLPNDRFSAERPEGSISTLTIQRTEQRDSAMYRCASSFNPGRYSYNSPLHFGNGTRLTVT.

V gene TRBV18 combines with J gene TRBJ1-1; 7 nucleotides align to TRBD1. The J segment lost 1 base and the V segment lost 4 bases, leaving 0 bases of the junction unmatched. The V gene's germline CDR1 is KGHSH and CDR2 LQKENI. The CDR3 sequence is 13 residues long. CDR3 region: CASSQGANTEAFF. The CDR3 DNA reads TGTGCCAGCTCACAGGGGGCGAACACTGAAGCTTTCTTT.

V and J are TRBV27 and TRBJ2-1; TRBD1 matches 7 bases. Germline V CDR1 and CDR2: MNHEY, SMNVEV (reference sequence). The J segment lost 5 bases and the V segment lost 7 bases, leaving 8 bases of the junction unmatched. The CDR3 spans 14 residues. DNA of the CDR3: TGTGCCAGCAATAGGGGACAGAGCAACAATGAGCAGTTCTTC. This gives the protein CASNRGQSNNEQFF.

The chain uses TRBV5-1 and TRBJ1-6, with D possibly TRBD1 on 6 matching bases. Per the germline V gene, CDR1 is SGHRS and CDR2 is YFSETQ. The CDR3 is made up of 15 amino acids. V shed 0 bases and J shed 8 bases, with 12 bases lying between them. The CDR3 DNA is TGCGCCAGCAGCTTGGACTGGGGGCGCGATTCACCCCTCCACTTT. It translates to CASSLDWGRDSPLHF.

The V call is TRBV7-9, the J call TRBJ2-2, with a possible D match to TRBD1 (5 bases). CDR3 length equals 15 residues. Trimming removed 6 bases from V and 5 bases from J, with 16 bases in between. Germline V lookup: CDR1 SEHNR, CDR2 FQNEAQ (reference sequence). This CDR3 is CASSGLGAVTGELFF. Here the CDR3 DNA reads TGTGCCAGCAGTGGATTAGGGGCGGTGACCGGGGAGCTGTTTTTT.

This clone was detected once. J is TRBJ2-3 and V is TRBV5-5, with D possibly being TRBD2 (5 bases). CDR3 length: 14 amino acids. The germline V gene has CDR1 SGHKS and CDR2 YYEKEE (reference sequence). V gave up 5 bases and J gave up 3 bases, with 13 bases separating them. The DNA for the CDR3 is TGTGCCAGCAGACCCGGATCGGGGACAGATACGCAGTATTTT. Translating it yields CASRPGSGTDTQYF.

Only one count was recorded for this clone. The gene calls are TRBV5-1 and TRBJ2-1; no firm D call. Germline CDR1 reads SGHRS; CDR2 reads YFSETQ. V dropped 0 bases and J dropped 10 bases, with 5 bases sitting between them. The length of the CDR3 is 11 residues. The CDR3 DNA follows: TGCGCCAGCAGCTTGGCCAGGGAGCAGTTCTTC. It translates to CASSLAREQFF.